The 7 T cell receptor beta chains listed next were all sequenced from one sample in a study of CD8 T cells in ankylosing spondylitis. One entry per CDR3 protein, called by TCRdb with MiXCR from the 5' RACE reads. This sample yields hundreds of thousands of distinct CDR3 sequences, of which roughly 13% are seen a single time; 6.5% to 7% belongs to the top ten. General observations from the study: What seemed typical of ankylosing spondylitis blood was a TCR beta motif built from eight highly homologous variants.

Their target antigens are unknown. The sample comprised blood, either unsorted or a sorted T cell fraction (not recorded which). The receptors derive from a male donor with ankylosing spondylitis.

This clonotype was counted at least ten times. The CDR3 nucleotides are TGCAGCGTGTATAGCGGGAGGATCTATGAGCAGTTCTTC. Its translation is CSVYSGRIYEQFF. The rearrangement joins TRBV29-1 to TRBJ2-1; 10 bases line up with TRBD2. The junction had 7 bases not matched to a gene; V was cut back by 6 bases and J by 8 bases. Germline V gene lookup returns CDR1 SQVTM and CDR2 ANQGSEA. The CDR3 sequence is 13 residues long.

This clonotype was counted a few times. The V gene is TRBV9, the J gene TRBJ2-5, with a possible D match to TRBD2 (7 bases). Trimming took off 3 bases at V and 5 bases at J, with 17 bases between the two ends. The CDR3 is 15 residues long. Germline V gene lookup returns CDR1 SGDLS and CDR2 YYNGEE. The CDR3, as DNA: TGTGCCAGCAGCGCCGGACGCGGGGGCGGTGAGACCCAGTACTTC. Its protein is CASSAGRGGGETQYF.

The chain employs TRBV10-3 and TRBJ2-3; perhaps D is TRBD1 or TRBD2 (5 bases each). V gave up 4 bases and J gave up 7 bases, with 12 bases separating them. The V gene's germline CDR1 is ENHRY and CDR2 SYGVKD. The CDR3 spans 13 residues. The chain's CDR3 is CAISGDLGYTQYF. The CDR3 nucleotides are TGTGCCATCAGTGGGGACCTAGGGTATACGCAGTATTTT.

This clonotype was seen more than once but under ten times. V gene TRBV2 combines with J gene TRBJ1-4; perhaps TRBD1 as D (5 bases). Germline lookup yields CDR1 SNHLY and CDR2 FYNNEI. Trimming stripped 5 bases from V and 5 bases from J, with 9 bases between. This CDR3 is 13 amino acids long. CDR3 bases: TGTGCCAGCAGTTGGGACCTGAATGAAAAACTGTTTTTT. Translated: CASSWDLNEKLFF.

This clonotype was seen a handful of times. This chain links TRBV20-1 with TRBJ1-5; D remains ambiguous. V gave up 0 bases and J gave up 0 bases, with 6 bases separating them. This CDR3 contains 14 residues. Per germline, CDR1 DFQATT and CDR2 SNEGSKA (reference sequence). The CDR3: CSARDTLSNQPQHF. In DNA, the CDR3 is TGCAGTGCTAGAGATACCCTTAGCAATCAGCCCCAGCATTTT.

This clonotype was picked up a small number of times. The DNA of the CDR3 is TGTGCCAGCAGCCAAATGTCCCATACGCAGTATTTT. Translation gives CASSQMSHTQYF. The genes are TRBV7-9 and TRBJ2-3; no definite D call. V was shortened by 5 bases and J by 7 bases, with 10 bases between the two germline ends. The germline gives CDR1 SEHNR, CDR2 FQNEAQ (reference sequence). The CDR3 has 12 amino acids.

The chain links TRBV9 to TRBJ1-5, with D perhaps matching TRBD1 (6 bases). Trimming left V 5 bases short and J 4 bases short, with 19 bases between. Germline loops: CDR1 SGDLS, CDR2 YYNGEE. This CDR3 contains 16 residues. CDR3 residues: CASSPGGAGANQPQHF. The CDR3 DNA is TGTGCCAGCAGTCCGGGAGGAGCAGGGGCGAATCAGCCCCAGCATTTT.